This T cell receptor beta chain stems from a study of T cell repertoires in ileal Crohn's disease. General observations from the study: High-frequency clones were more common in sorted CD8 than CD4 cells.

The protocol was immunoSEQ multiplex PCR, while the TCRdb copy is restricted to in-frame clones and leaves out a portion. The sample records some 5,400 clones, over 60% being singletons. The CDR3 totals 13 residues. Trimming pared 1 base from V and 4 bases from J, leaving 7 bases between. Germline-derived CDR1 and CDR2 are SEHNR and FQNEAQ (reference sequence). This sample's time point: proximal margin of the surgical specimen (macroscopically non-inflamed). This clone was picked up a small number of times. The antigen remains unidentified. Sample: ileal tissue. The source of this sequence is an adult with Crohn's disease. V usage is TRBV7-9 and J usage is TRBJ1-1; D gene unclear. The chain's CDR3 is CASSLETGTEAFF. For the CDR3, the DNA is TGTGCCAGCAGCTTAGAAACGGGCACTGAAGCTTTCTTT.